What follows are 17 T cell receptor beta chains derived from one specimen sequenced in a study of T cell repertoires in cytomegalovirus infection (dated by TCRdb to 2018 to 2020). Sequencing used an Illumina HiSeq 1500. TCRdb trimmed public reads at Q25 via fastp, called clones via MiXCR and kept in-frame beta chains. Each record represents a unique CDR3 protein, reported with the most common genes and DNA among its rows. The sample yields roughly 310,000 distinct CDR3 sequences; roughly 16% were counted once. The top ten hold approximately 12% of the sample. The sample taken for sequencing was PBMCs. These receptor sequences come from a human donor in good health (CMV status not recorded). Some clones in this sample may be carry-over from other donors' samples.

This clonotype was observed many times. The rearrangement links TRBV7-6 to TRBJ1-1, with D unresolved. The CDR3 has 11 residues. With 8 bases removed from V and 2 bases from J, the gap between germline ends came to 6 bases. CDR1 and CDR2 (germline): SGHVS, FNYEAQ. The CDR3 loop reads CASGPNTEAFF. CDR3 in DNA: TGTGCCAGCGGGCCCAACACTGAAGCTTTCTTT.

This clonotype has a handful of counts. The genes are TRBV28 and TRBJ2-3; tentatively, D is TRBD2 (6 bases). Trimming left V 8 bases short and J 0 bases short, with 15 bases between. The CDR3 runs 15 residues. Germline V lookup: CDR1 MDHEN, CDR2 SYDVKM. The CDR3 DNA is TGTGCCAGCTCCCCCGGGGGAGGTAGCACAGATACGCAGTATTTT. Encoded protein: CASSPGGGSTDTQYF.

This clonotype was observed at least ten times. The chain links TRBV7-2 to TRBJ2-5; 8 bases are a match to TRBD1. The CDR3 spans 15 residues. J gave up 1 base and V 5 bases, and 6 bases lay outside the gene matches. CDR1 and CDR2 (germline): SGHTA, FQGNSA. The CDR3 spells CASSTNTGGQETQYF. DNA of the CDR3: TGTGCCAGCAGCACAAACACAGGGGGCCAAGAGACCCAGTACTTC. The variable domain in full, with the rest retrieved from reference TRBV7-2 and TRBJ2-5, is GAGVSQSPSNKVTEKGKDVELRCDPISGHTALYWYRQSLGQGLEFLIYFQGNSAPDKSGLPSDRFSAERTGGSVSTLTIQRTQQEDSAVYLCASSTNTGGQETQYFGPGTRLLVL.

The chain carries TRBV6-5 and TRBJ2-7; 11 nucleotides agree with TRBD2. V shed 7 bases and J 1 base; nucleotides not matched to a gene: 9. This CDR3 has 16 amino acids. Germline loops: CDR1 MNHEY, CDR2 SVGAGI. CDR3 DNA: TGTGCCAGCATTAACGCGGCTAGCGGGGGGTCCTACGAGCAGTACTTC. Its translation is CASINAASGGSYEQYF.

This clonotype was seen only a few times. The chain has TRBV11-2 and TRBJ2-7, with no clear D. In germline, CDR1 is SGHAT, CDR2 FQNNGV. The CDR3 is 15 residues long. With 1 base removed from V and 6 bases from J, the gap between germline ends came to 16 bases. CDR3: CASSLAIGDPSEQYF. For the CDR3, the DNA is TGTGCCAGCAGCTTAGCAATTGGGGATCCCTCCGAGCAGTACTTC.

This clonotype has a handful of counts. This chain uses TRBV27 with TRBJ2-1; 10 bases map to TRBD2. J lost 5 bases, V lost 3 bases, and 4 bases had no gene match. Germline V gene sequence: CDR1 MNHEY, CDR2 SMNVEV (reference sequence). This CDR3 contains 15 residues. The CDR3 protein is CASSFWTSGHNEQFF. Here the CDR3 DNA reads TGTGCCAGCAGTTTTTGGACTAGCGGACACAATGAGCAGTTCTTC.

The chain is built from TRBV20-1 and TRBJ1-3, with no clear D. Looked up from germline, CDR1 is DFQATT and CDR2 is SNEGSKA (reference sequence). The CDR3 loop spans 12 amino acids. V gave up 7 bases and J gave up 0 bases, with 7 bases separating them. The CDR3 here is CSVGISGNTIYF. Here the CDR3 DNA reads TGCAGTGTGGGGATCTCTGGAAACACCATATATTTT.

This chain joins TRBV12-3 or TRBV12-4 and TRBJ1-1; 10 bases map to TRBD1. This CDR3 contains 15 residues. V trimming: 6 bases; J trimming: 5 bases; junction bases outside the gene matches: 9. The CDR3 reads CASSWDRGSGTEAFF. CDR3 in DNA: TGTGCCAGCAGCTGGGACAGGGGCAGCGGGACTGAAGCTTTCTTT.

This clonotype has only a few counts. The chain links TRBV15 to TRBJ2-3; D is undetermined. V shed 6 bases and J shed 1 base, with 20 bases lying between them. Germline lookup yields CDR1 LNHNV and CDR2 YYDKDF (reference sequence). The CDR3 runs 17 residues. CDR3 loop: CATRVLNGWQGTDTQYF. The CDR3 bases are TGTGCCACCAGGGTACTCAACGGGTGGCAGGGCACAGATACGCAGTATTTT.

Remarks on this clonotype: Because the CDR3 is missing its conserved closing phenylalanine or tryptophan, this is likely a read error. The J gene is TRBJ2-7, the V gene TRBV7-2; 10 bases agree with TRBD1. Germline CDR1 and CDR2: SGHTA and FQGNSA. The CDR3 covers 15 residues. The CDR3 nucleotides read TGTGACAGCAGCTTTCCCGGGACAGGGGATTACGAGCAGTACCTC. Protein: CDSSFPGTGDYEQYL.

Written as DNA, the CDR3 is TGTGCCAGCAGTTCGCCTTCTATAGGGGGCACTGAAGCTTTCTTT. Its protein product is CASSSPSIGGTEAFF. The chain combines TRBV6-2 or TRBV6-3 with TRBJ1-1; D might be TRBD1 (6 bases). The CDR3 loop spans 15 amino acids. V lost 4 bases and J lost 4, with 16 bases in between. Per germline, CDR1 MNHEY and CDR2 SVGEGT.

This clonotype was recorded at least ten times. The V and J genes are TRBV20-1 and TRBJ1-2; D call uncertain. Germline CDR1 is DFQATT and CDR2 is SNEGSKA (reference sequence). This CDR3 is built from 14 residues. The germline V and J ends were trimmed by 1 base and 2 bases, with 11 bases remaining between them. CDR3 in DNA: TGCAGTGCTAGAGTCCCAGAGCTGAACTATGGCTACACCTTC. It is translated as CSARVPELNYGYTF.

In this sample, this clonotype turned up a few times. The chain links TRBV10-3 to TRBJ2-7; D gene unclear. Germline CDR1 and CDR2: ENHRY and SYGVKD. V was pared by 3 bases and J by 3 bases, with 15 bases between. This CDR3 is 15 amino acids long. The CDR3 nucleotides read TGTGCCATCAGTGAAGTGACTGGGGAAGTCTACGAGCAGTACTTC. Residues: CAISEVTGEVYEQYF.

This clonotype was detected many times. The chain joins TRBV7-9 to TRBJ1-1, with 7 bases lining up with TRBD1. V was clipped by 6 bases and J by 4 bases; unmatched bases: 5. In germline, CDR1 is SEHNR, CDR2 FQNEAQ (reference sequence). This CDR3 has 13 amino acids. The CDR3 is CASSLQGTTEAFF. CDR3 coding DNA: TGTGCCAGCAGTCTACAGGGGACCACTGAAGCTTTCTTT.

This sequence joins TRBV6-2 or TRBV6-3 and TRBJ1-5; D uncertain. The CDR3 loop spans 14 amino acids. V was shortened by 3 bases and J by 3 bases, with 9 bases between the two germline ends. Germline CDR1 is MNHEY and CDR2 is SVGEGT. CDR3: CASSYCRLNQPQHF. DNA of the CDR3: TGTGCCAGCAGTTATTGTCGGCTCAATCAGCCCCAGCATTTT.

This clonotype was seen only a few times. CDR3 nucleotide sequence: TGTGCCAGCAGTTACAGGGGGCTCTATGGCTACACCTTC. Its translation: CASSYRGLYGYTF. The rearrangement links TRBV6-5 to TRBJ1-2; TRBD1 matches 7 bases. This CDR3 contains 13 residues. In germline, CDR1 is MNHEY, CDR2 SVGAGI. V lost 2 bases and J lost 4; bases outside the gene matches: 1.

This clonotype appeared many times. The chain employs TRBV6-2 or TRBV6-3 and TRBJ2-7; 9 bases align to TRBD1. This CDR3 region has 14 residues. V was pared by 7 bases and J by 5 bases, with 9 bases of the junction left unmatched. Per the germline V gene, CDR1 is MNHEY and CDR2 is SVGEGT. CDR3 nucleotide sequence: TGTGCCAGCACCGAAACGGGACAGGGAAACGAGCAGTACTTC. It is translated as CASTETGQGNEQYF.